The 8 T cell receptor beta chains presented below share a single source sample, sequenced in a study of blood T cell repertoires in COVID-19. TCRdb's table, derived via immunoSEQ multiplex PCR, lists solely in-frame clones and lacks some. The sample lists approximately 290,000 clones; roughly nine tenths were seen once. Sequenced input: peripheral blood. The receptors stem from a woman aged 30 to 39 with COVID-19, enrolled during active disease.

This clone has only one observation. The chain recombines TRBV7-9 with TRBJ1-1; D remains unclear. CDR3 size: 13 residues. V lost 3 bases to trimming and J lost 4 bases, with 9 bases between them. CDR1 is SEHNR, CDR2 FQNEAQ, per germline (reference sequence). CDR3 in amino acids: CASSFYEGTEAFF. The CDR3, as DNA: TGTGCCAGCAGCTTCTACGAGGGCACTGAAGCTTTCTTT.

This clone was detected once. This CDR3 is CASRFQQGALGEQYF. The DNA of the CDR3 is TGTGCCAGCAGGTTCCAACAGGGGGCTCTGGGCGAGCAGTACTTC. The rearrangement joins TRBV28 to TRBJ2-7; 9 bases are shared with TRBD1. The CDR3 runs to 15 residues. CDR1 and CDR2 from the germline V gene are MDHEN and SYDVKM. The trim removed 6 bases at V and 6 bases at J, leaving 12 bases unmatched.

V is TRBV19 and J is TRBJ1-2, with TRBD1 matching over 7 bases. Germline assignment: CDR1 LNHDA and CDR2 SQIVND (reference sequence). The trim removed 6 bases at V and 4 bases at J, leaving 11 bases unmatched. CDR3 size: 15 residues. CDR3 sequence reads: CASRTGRGSSYGYTF. CDR3 nucleotide sequence: TGTGCCAGTAGAACAGGCAGGGGGAGTAGCTATGGCTACACCTTC.

This clone was observed once. This chain connects TRBV6-1 to TRBJ2-5; a weak D match, TRBD2 (7 bases). V lost 2 bases to trimming and J lost 0 bases, with 13 bases between them. Per germline, CDR1 MNHNS and CDR2 SASEGT. The CDR3 has 16 residues. The CDR3, as DNA: TGTGCCAGCAGTGAATGGAGGGGGGGGTACCAAGAGACCCAGTACTTC. Protein product: CASSEWRGGYQETQYF.

The DNA for the CDR3 is TGCGCCAGCAGTCAAAGGGGGCGCGCCACAGATACGCAGTATTTT. This codes for CASSQRGRATDTQYF. This chain connects TRBV23-1 to TRBJ2-3; TRBD1 aligns across 7 bases. TRBV23-1 is an open reading frame, and its role is uncertain. The CDR3 runs 15 residues. V was pared by 2 bases and J by 2 bases, with 4 bases of the junction left unmatched.

The chain is built from TRBV5-1 and TRBJ1-1, with D possibly TRBD1 on 5 matching bases. Germline assignment: CDR1 SGHRS and CDR2 YFSETQ. CDR3 length: 18 amino acids. The germline V and J ends were trimmed by 1 base and 1 base, with 20 bases remaining between them. The CDR3 loop is CASSLKIVYGGGNTEAFF. The CDR3 nucleotides are TGCGCCAGCAGCTTGAAGATAGTTTACGGGGGTGGGAACACTGAAGCTTTCTTT.

This clone was picked up one time. The chain employs TRBV7-2 and TRBJ1-2; D may be TRBD1 (6 bases). The CDR3 spans 14 residues. Germline CDR1 is SGHTA and CDR2 is FQGNSA. Trimming took 3 bases from V and 3 from J, leaving 11 bases between them. The DNA of the CDR3 is TGTGCCAGCAGCTTCGGGGACACCCACTATGGCTACACCTTC. Protein sequence: CASSFGDTHYGYTF.

This clone is a singleton in its sample. This chain joins TRBV5-4 and TRBJ2-7; 7 bases align to TRBD1. CDR3 size: 14 residues. CDR1 is SGHNT, CDR2 YYREEE, per germline (reference sequence). V shed 2 bases, J shed 4 bases, and the junction held 6 bases outside the gene matches. This CDR3 is CASSFYRGRYEQYF. Here the CDR3 DNA reads TGTGCCAGCAGCTTCTACAGGGGTCGGTACGAGCAGTACTTC.